This T cell receptor (beta chain) stems from a study of blood T cells in healthy people across ages. V shed 5 bases and J shed 1 base, with 13 bases lying between them. CDR1 and CDR2 from the germline V gene are DFQATT and SNEGSKA (reference sequence). The CDR3 length is 14 residues. This clonotype was seen only a few times. What it binds is unknown. The study recruited healthy Caucasian donors from Russia who were aged about 6 to 90. Each donor had 8.5 to 10 milliliters of peripheral blood drawn. Findings and limits, study-wide: The study found more naive CD4+ cells and higher diversity in long-lived than aged donors.

A second PCR, run for roughly 7 to 11 cycles, used a sample-barcoded 5' primer plus a J-beta primer mix. Each cDNA molecule, via a template-switch adaptor with 12 random nucleotides, was tagged. Via MiXCR, TCRdb re-called the 5' RACE reads, giving one row per CDR3 protein. The data contain fewer than 2,000,000 distinct CDR3 sequences, about 39% of them singletons. This TCR came from a human donor in good health. This chain links TRBV20-1 with TRBJ2-3; D is uncertain. Sequenced material: blood. The CDR3 region has the DNA TGCAGTGCTCCCGGACGTTTGGGCACAGATACGCAGTATTTT. Its protein is CSAPGRLGTDTQYF.